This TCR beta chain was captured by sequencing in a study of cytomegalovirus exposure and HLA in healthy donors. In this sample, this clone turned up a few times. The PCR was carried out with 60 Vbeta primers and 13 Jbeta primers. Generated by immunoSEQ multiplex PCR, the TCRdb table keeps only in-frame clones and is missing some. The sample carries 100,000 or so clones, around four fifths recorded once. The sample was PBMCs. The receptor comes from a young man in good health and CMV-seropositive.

The DNA for the CDR3 is TGTGCCCTTAGGGGGGGAAACACCATATATTTT. Protein: CALRGGNTIYF. J is TRBJ1-3 and V is TRBV6-1; the D gene is possibly TRBD1 (6 bases). Germline CDR1 is MNHNS and CDR2 is SASEGT. The V and J ends lost 11 bases and 4 bases respectively, with 9 bases between them. The CDR3 is made up of 11 amino acids.